The subject of this entry is one T cell receptor beta chain. Its antigen is not identified. Within the sample, other DNA sequences also encode this same CDR3. This sample was included in a study of high-grade serous ovarian cancer treatment subgroups. Study-level results: Repertoire analysis covered CDR3 alone, not CDR1 or CDR2. Repertoire similarity ranged about 0.11 to 0.8 between tumors of one patient. Spatial context was lost because tumors were sequenced in bulk.

Tumor samples were obtained before definitive surgery or chemotherapy. This CDR3 has 16 amino acids. The germline V gene encodes CDR1 SGHRS and CDR2 YFSETQ. After removal of 4 bases from V and 2 bases from J, the junction contained 6 bases not matched to a gene. Sequenced by immunoSEQ multiplex PCR; TCRdb stores in-frame clones only, minus some. The data hold over 6,000 clones, with about 79% observed a single time. The TCR sequence derives from a human donor with high-grade serous ovarian cancer. The source material was tumor tissue. The chain uses TRBV5-1 and TRBJ2-2, with TRBD2 matching over 9 bases. CDR3 in DNA: TGCGCCAGCAGCGAAGCGGGGGGCTCTAACACCGGGGAGCTGTTTTTT. Its translation is CASSEAGGSNTGELFF.